This TCR beta chain stems from a study of blood T cell repertoires in COVID-19. Study-level background: Spain, Italy and the United States supplied samples that represented acute and convalescent COVID-19. T cells, B-cell-depleted T cells, or PBMCs supplied cDNA or gDNA.

The germline V and J ends were trimmed by 0 bases and 2 bases, with 9 bases remaining between them. The CDR3 sequence is 15 residues long. Germline CDR1 SGHRS, CDR2 YFSETQ. As originally analysed: Nucleated cell number was recorded as an estimate derived from reference gene primer amplification. The table came from immunoSEQ multiplex PCR; TCRdb's copy has only in-frame clones and leaves some out. The D gene and trimming were derived from the DNA, and the V and J assignments and clone size from that table. Of 200,000 to 250,000 clones in the sample, about 80% are singletons; the top ten hold roughly 15%. A word on this clone: Other DNA sequences within the sample encode an identical CDR3.

Donors in Cohort 3 counted as recovered after two negative PCRs, clearance, or symptom resolution. The sequencing input was PBMCs or T cells enriched from blood (not recorded which). The rearrangement uses TRBV5-1 and TRBJ2-1; maybe TRBD2 (5 bases). The TCR comes from a man aged 40-49 years who had recovered from COVID-19. CDR3 sequence reads: CASSLAPGAYNEQFF. The CDR3 DNA sequence: TGCGCCAGCAGCTTGGCCCCCGGGGCCTACAATGAGCAGTTCTTC.